The rows below give T cell receptor beta chains drawn from one sample of a study of blood T cell repertoires in COVID-19. The assay was immunoSEQ multiplex PCR, and TCRdb's table has in-frame clones only and misses some. The table has 200,000 to 250,000 clones, around 87% seen once; the top ten hold approximately 16%. The sequencing sample was made of PBMCs or T cells enriched from blood (not recorded which). These receptors all come from a man in his thirties or forties who had been exposed to COVID-19. The CDR3 runs from the conserved cysteine through the conserved F or W. Not all rows give a size; the values are once, few, many and, for expanded clones, a class.

v_gene	abundance	j_gene	len	CDR3aa
TRBV2	.	TRBJ1-1	13	CASSYNPNTEAFF
TRBV11-1	.	TRBJ2-2	14	CASSRGVGTGELFF
TRBV6-5	.	TRBJ2-7	15	CASLKGSGGAYEQYF
TRBV2	.	TRBJ1-2	13	CASRKGTVYGYTF
TRBV11-2	.	TRBJ2-7	15	CASSLEPGQGSEQYF
TRBV7-9	.	TRBJ2-7	16	CASSLAIRGRQYEQYF
TRBV6-4	.	TRBJ1-4	15	CASSERTGDNEKLFF
TRBV25-1	.	TRBJ2-3	13	CASCKGATDTQYF
TRBV7-6	.	TRBJ1-4	17	CASSLLVWSSTNEKLFF
TRBV29-1	few	TRBJ1-2	14	CSVEEPGRGYGYTF
TRBV7-9	.	TRBJ1-2	13	CASSQSGNYGYTF
TRBV6-5	once	TRBJ1-6	14	CASSRQGQDSPLHF
TRBV5-6	.	TRBJ2-3	16	CASSPSVLALTDTQYF
TRBV6-5	.	TRBJ2-3	15	CASSRPGQGFGTQYF
TRBV11-2	.	TRBJ2-2	15	CASSLERLRAGELFF
TRBV4-2	.	TRBJ2-3	14	CASSQDLLTDTQYF
TRBV5-1	.	TRBJ2-7	12	CASSSRSYEQYF
TRBV29-1	.	TRBJ2-3	17	CSVRPVTSGFESDTQYF
TRBV2	.	TRBJ2-7	15	CASSVGDRGRAEQYF
TRBV15	.	TRBJ1-5	18	CATSSLRDILYSNQPQHF
TRBV5-6	.	TRBJ2-5	14	CASSLTGSPKTQYF
TRBV5-1	.	TRBJ2-3	14	CASSFQGQRDTQYF
TRBV6-4	.	TRBJ1-2	14	CASSMTGETSGYTF
TRBV18	.	TRBJ2-2	13	CASSSTGNRELFF
TRBV19	.	TRBJ1-4	16	CASSPGTSAQWETLFF
TRBV27	.	TRBJ2-5	16	CASSPRIRVSRETQYF
TRBV30	.	TRBJ1-5	14	CAWSPGSSNQPQHF
TRBV27	.	TRBJ1-1	17	CASSLGGSGGPNTEAFF
TRBV7-2	.	TRBJ1-5	12	CASSFPDQPQHF
TRBV10-3	.	TRBJ2-7	13	CAISESPPRQQYF
TRBV2	.	TRBJ2-5	11	CGGAVQETQYF
TRBV5-1	.	TRBJ2-7	17	CASSRTHSGGSSYEQYF
TRBV6-2/TRBV6-3	.	TRBJ2-5	15	CASSYSAGGQETQYF
TRBV19	.	TRBJ1-2	19	CASSINRRRETGGWSGYTF
TRBV29-1	.	TRBJ2-6	15	CSTSDRDSGANVLTF
TRBV13	.	TRBJ2-6	17	CASSRDRGTSGANVLTF
TRBV2	.	TRBJ1-2	13	CASSAGSYYGYTF
TRBV5-3	.	TRBJ1-2	15	CARSLFDSTHYGYTF
TRBV5-4	.	TRBJ1-6	15	CASSLGGPDNSPLHF